This entry lists 28 T cell receptor beta chains sequenced from one sample in a study of tumor-infiltrating lymphocytes in oesophageal squamous cell carcinoma. A single record per CDR3 protein comes from TCRdb applying MiXCR to the PCR reads. Here the sample spans some 15,000 distinct CDR3 sequences, approximately 54% being singletons. Sequenced input: esophageal tumor tissue. Receptors originate from a female donor with esophageal squamous cell carcinoma.

In its sample, this clonotype was seen once. The chain couples TRBV7-4 to TRBJ2-7; 7 bases line up with TRBD1. Germline CDR1 and CDR2: SGHVT and SQSDAQ. V dropped 1 base and J dropped 3; count of bases not matched to a gene: 3. This CDR3 has 14 residues. This CDR3 is CASSLDGTVYEQYF. CDR3 DNA sequence: TGTGCCAGCAGCTTAGACGGGACAGTCTACGAGCAGTACTTC.

This clonotype has at least ten counts. This sequence joins TRBV7-6 and TRBJ2-1; 8 bases agree with TRBD1. This CDR3 has 16 residues. Germline-derived CDR1 and CDR2 are SGHVS and FNYEAQ. J was trimmed by 7 bases and V by 1 base; bases with no gene match: 9. For the CDR3, the DNA is TGTGCCAGCAGCTTAGTGTATTCAGGGGGCTCTAATGAGCAGTTCTTC. Translation gives CASSLVYSGGSNEQFF.

The chain recombines TRBV7-6 with TRBJ1-2, with 8 bases matching TRBD1. The CDR3 runs 15 residues. Germline loops: CDR1 SGHVS, CDR2 FNYEAQ. V was clipped by 5 bases and J by 6 bases; unmatched bases: 11. CDR3: CASSMLQGVEDGYTF. The CDR3 region has the DNA TGTGCCAGCAGCATGCTACAGGGGGTTGAAGATGGCTACACCTTC.

V gene TRBV11-2 combines with J gene TRBJ2-1; a weak D match, TRBD2 (6 bases). The DNA end favors TRBJ2-5, so the J call may be wrong. The CDR3 totals 16 residues. Germline loops: CDR1 SGHAT, CDR2 FQNNGV. The CDR3 bases are TGTGCCAGCAGCCCAAGGGGCGGGGCCGGAGGAGAGACCCAGTACTTC. As protein: CASSPRGGAGGETQYF.

V is TRBV5-1 and J is TRBJ1-1; D not resolved. Germline V gene lookup returns CDR1 SGHRS and CDR2 YFSETQ. Trimming removed 1 base at V and 4 bases at J, with 11 bases between. CDR3 length: 14 residues. This CDR3 reads CASSLNNLGTEAFF. CDR3 nucleotide sequence: TGCGCCAGCAGCTTGAACAACTTAGGCACTGAAGCTTTCTTT.

The chain employs TRBV7-3 and TRBJ2-1, with 9 bases fitting TRBD2. V lost 6 bases, J lost 7 bases, and 10 bases stayed unmatched. Germline lookup yields CDR1 SGHTA and CDR2 FQGTGA. This CDR3 spans 15 amino acids. The DNA of the CDR3 is TGTGCCAGCAGTCTCAGCGGGGGGCTAGGGAATGAGCAGTTCTTC. It specifies CASSLSGGLGNEQFF.

Relative to its sample, this clonotype is medium-sized (0.01 to 0.1%). The J gene is TRBJ1-5, the V gene TRBV7-8; possible D gene TRBD1, 5 bases. The CDR3 extends over 14 amino acids. Per the germline V gene, CDR1 is SGHVS and CDR2 is FQNEAQ. V gave up 3 bases and J gave up 4 bases, with 10 bases separating them. This CDR3 reads CASSFGRGNQPQHF. In nucleotides, the CDR3 is TGTGCCAGCAGCTTCGGTCGGGGGAATCAGCCCCAGCATTTT.

The V and J genes are TRBV7-6 and TRBJ2-7; D unresolved. Judging by the DNA end, TRBJ2-5 fits better; the J call may be wrong. CDR3 length: 15 amino acids. In germline, CDR1 is SGHVS, CDR2 FNYEAQ. In DNA form, the CDR3 reads TGTGCCAGCAGCTTAGCGCTTGCACGACAAGAGACCCAGTACTTC. Translation: CASSLALARQETQYF.

V gene TRBV7-2 combines with J gene TRBJ2-4, with D tentatively TRBD2 (6 bases). The J call could be wrong; TRBJ2-7 is a better fit for the DNA end. CDR3 length: 12 amino acids. Per the germline V gene, CDR1 is SGHTA and CDR2 is FQGNSA. CDR3 amino acids: CASRAGGFEQYF. DNA of the CDR3: TGTGCCAGCAGGGCCGGGGGTTTCGAGCAGTACTTC.

V is TRBV7-8 and J is TRBJ2-5; possibly TRBD2 for D (6 bases). The J call may be incorrect, as the DNA end agrees better with TRBJ2-7. Per the germline V gene, CDR1 is SGHVS and CDR2 is FQNEAQ. The CDR3 runs 13 residues. Written as DNA, the CDR3 is TGTGCCAGCACCCCGGAGGGGACGTACGAGCAGTACTTC. This gives the protein CASTPEGTYEQYF.

This clonotype was picked up one time. This CDR3 is CASSRTGGEATEAFF. The CDR3, as DNA: TGTGCCAGCAGCCGAACGGGGGGGGAGGCCACTGAAGCTTTCTTT. This chain joins TRBV7-3 and TRBJ2-4; a possible D gene is TRBD1 (5 bases). The closer fit of TRBJ1-1 to the DNA end suggests the J call may be wrong. CDR1 SGHTA and CDR2 FQGTGA come from the germline V gene. This CDR3 is built from 15 residues.

The chain joins TRBV28 to TRBJ1-1; D ambiguous. The CDR3 spans 13 residues. Germline V gene data show CDR1 as MDHEN and CDR2 as SYDVKM. V lost 4 bases, J lost 6 bases, and 12 bases lay in between. Written as DNA, the CDR3 is TGTGCCAGCAGTTCAACGCGGGCTGCTGAAGCTTTCTTT. Its protein product is CASSSTRAAEAFF.

The chain couples TRBV5-5 to TRBJ2-3, with a possible D match to TRBD2 (6 bases). The germline V gene has CDR1 SGHKS and CDR2 YYEKEE (reference sequence). Trimming removed 5 bases from V and 6 bases from J, with 22 bases in between. The CDR3 consists of 16 residues. The CDR3, as DNA: TGTGCCAGCAGTAGCCGGAGGGAATCGGGGTCTGATACGCAGTATTTT. Translation: CASSSRRESGSDTQYF. The variable domain in full, completed from reference TRBV5-5 and TRBJ2-3, reads DAGVTQSPTHLIKTRGQQVTLRCSPISGHKSVSWYQQVLGQGPQFIFQYYEKEERGRGNFPDRFSARQFPNYSSELNVNALLLGDSALYLCASSSRRESGSDTQYFGPGTRLTVL.

J is TRBJ2-7 and V is TRBV28; 9 bases are shared with TRBD2. The J call may be mistaken, given a closer DNA end match to TRBJ2-5. CDR3 length equals 14 residues. Germline V gives CDR1 MDHEN, CDR2 SYDVKM. CDR3 in amino acids: CASQVAGGRETQYF. DNA for the CDR3: TGTGCCAGCCAAGTGGCGGGAGGGCGCGAGACCCAGTACTTC.

The chain is built from TRBV7-4 and TRBJ2-5; 8 bases are a match to TRBD2. J lost 7 bases, V lost 0 bases, and 10 bases had no gene match. The CDR3 consists of 16 residues. The germline V gene encodes CDR1 SGHVT and CDR2 SQSDAQ. The CDR3 reads CASSLASGSGGGTQYF. In DNA form, the CDR3 reads TGTGCCAGCAGCTTAGCGAGCGGGAGCGGAGGGGGGACCCAGTACTTC.

The chain uses TRBV11-3 and TRBJ2-5, with D tentatively TRBD2 (5 bases). V was trimmed by 3 bases and J by 0 bases, leaving 11 bases between them. This CDR3 has 15 amino acids. Germline lookup yields CDR1 SGHNT and CDR2 YENEEA. CDR3 region: CASSFGREYQETQYF. CDR3 coding DNA: TGTGCCAGCAGCTTTGGGAGAGAGTACCAAGAGACCCAGTACTTC.

This chain joins TRBV6-1 and TRBJ2-7; D is perhaps TRBD1 or TRBD2 (5 bases each). The DNA end is more similar to TRBJ2-1, so the J call may be wrong. Germline V gene sequence: CDR1 MNHNS, CDR2 SASEGT. The CDR3 consists of 14 residues. The CDR3 sequence is CASTGGTAYNEQFF. The CDR3 DNA is TGTGCCAGCACCGGTGGGACGGCATACAATGAGCAGTTCTTC.

The rearrangement links TRBV12-3 or TRBV12-4 to TRBJ2-5, with 8 bases fitting TRBD1. Unmatched junction bases numbered 7, after V lost 3 bases and J lost 4 bases. The CDR3 is 15 residues long. The CDR3 bases are TGTGCCAGCAGTTTGGCGACAGGGGTCACAGAGACCCAGTACTTC. Its translation: CASSLATGVTETQYF.

A word on this clonotype: Its ends do not fully match the called genes, so a read error is possible. The chain is built from TRBV7-3 and TRBJ2-1; D is perhaps TRBD1 (5 bases). The closer fit of TRBJ2-5 to the DNA end suggests the J call may be wrong. The V gene's germline CDR1 is SGHTA and CDR2 FQGTGA. The CDR3 spans 14 residues. CDR3 sequence reads: CASSLGRGQESQYF. CDR3 DNA: TGTGCCAGCAGCTTAGGACGCGGACAAGAGTCCCAGTACTTC.

The gene calls are TRBV7-9 and TRBJ1-5; unclear D gene. CDR3 length: 12 residues. V was trimmed by 11 bases and J by 6 bases, leaving 14 bases between them. CDR1 and CDR2 (germline): SEHNR, FQNEAQ (reference sequence). Here the CDR3 reads CARRRAGQPQHF. CDR3 DNA sequence: TGTGCCCGCCGGAGGGCGGGTCAGCCCCAGCATTTT. Together with reference TRBV7-9 and TRBJ1-5, the CDR3 gives the full variable domain: DTGVSQNPRHKITKRGQNVTFRCDPISEHNRLYWYRQTLGQGPEFLTYFQNEAQLEKSRLLSDRFSAERPKGSFSTLEIQRTEQGDSAMYLCARRRAGQPQHFGDGTRLSIL.

This chain connects TRBV7-8 to TRBJ2-1, with 12 bases aligning to TRBD2. Germline V CDR1 and CDR2: SGHVS, FQNEAQ. The ends lost 1 base at V and 7 bases at J; junction bases unmatched: 5. This CDR3 comprises 16 residues. The CDR3 DNA reads as TGTGCCAGCAGCTTAGGAAGACTAGCGGGAGCGAATGAGCAGTTCTTC. Protein sequence: CASSLGRLAGANEQFF.

This clonotype has more than one count but fewer than ten. The conserved closing phenylalanine or tryptophan is absent in this CDR3, likely reflecting a read error. It is unclear where the CDR3 begins or ends on the DNA, so no DNA is shown, and the CDR3 is as TCRdb lists it. The CDR3 reads CASRESGRDNEQFFGA. The rearrangement uses TRBV12-3 or TRBV12-4 and TRBJ2-6; the table's D call of TRBD2 was not tested on the DNA. The CDR3 numbers 16 amino acids, ends counted.

The chain couples TRBV5-8 to TRBJ2-1, with 7 bases fitting TRBD1. The closer fit of TRBJ2-7 to the DNA end suggests the J call may be wrong. This CDR3 has 14 amino acids. Per germline, CDR1 SGHTS and CDR2 YDEGEE. The CDR3 spells CASSLGDSSYEQYF. The CDR3 coding sequence is TGTGCCAGCAGCTTGGGGGACAGTTCCTACGAGCAGTACTTC.

This clonotype was found many times. The chain employs TRBV3-1 and TRBJ1-4; weak D call: TRBD1 (6 bases). V shed 0 bases and J shed 11 bases, with 13 bases lying between them. CDR1 LGHDT and CDR2 YNNKEL come from the germline V gene (reference sequence). CDR3 size: 14 residues. CDR3 coding DNA: TGTGCCAGCAGCCAAGATCGCAACAGGGAGAAACTGTTTTTT. Its translation is CASSQDRNREKLFF.

This clonotype was picked up many times. The chain combines TRBV5-1 with TRBJ2-7; no clear D gene. Germline values: CDR1 SGHRS, CDR2 YFSETQ. V was shortened by 7 bases and J by 0 bases, with 14 bases between the two germline ends. This CDR3 contains 14 residues. CDR3 sequence: CASALGWSSYEQYF. The CDR3 bases are TGCGCCAGCGCACTCGGGTGGTCCTCCTACGAGCAGTACTTC.

The genes are TRBV7-2 and TRBJ2-3, with D possibly being TRBD1 or TRBD2 (6 bases each). Trimming cost V 1 base and J 6 bases, with 14 bases left between them. CDR1 is SGHTA and CDR2 is FQGNSA in the germline V gene. The CDR3 consists of 15 residues. The CDR3 spells CASSLGGARSDTQYF. The CDR3 coding sequence is TGTGCCAGCAGCTTAGGGGGGGCCCGGAGTGATACGCAGTATTTT.

The J gene is TRBJ2-4, the V gene TRBV7-2, with unresolved D. Trimming pared 4 bases from V and 7 bases from J, leaving 23 bases between. Germline values: CDR1 SGHTA, CDR2 FQGNSA. The CDR3 runs 17 residues. CDR3 amino acids: CASSSQHTNSGRNIQYF. CDR3 nucleotides: TGTGCCAGCAGCTCCCAACATACCAACTCAGGTCGCAACATTCAGTACTTC.

This chain uses TRBV7-8 with TRBJ1-2; D not certain. The J call may be incorrect, as the DNA end agrees better with TRBJ2-7. CDR3 size: 15 residues. Germline CDR1 SGHVS, CDR2 FQNEAQ. The CDR3 loop is CASSLEAVFSYEQYF. CDR3 in DNA: TGTGCCAGCAGCTTAGAGGCAGTATTCTCCTACGAGCAGTACTTC.